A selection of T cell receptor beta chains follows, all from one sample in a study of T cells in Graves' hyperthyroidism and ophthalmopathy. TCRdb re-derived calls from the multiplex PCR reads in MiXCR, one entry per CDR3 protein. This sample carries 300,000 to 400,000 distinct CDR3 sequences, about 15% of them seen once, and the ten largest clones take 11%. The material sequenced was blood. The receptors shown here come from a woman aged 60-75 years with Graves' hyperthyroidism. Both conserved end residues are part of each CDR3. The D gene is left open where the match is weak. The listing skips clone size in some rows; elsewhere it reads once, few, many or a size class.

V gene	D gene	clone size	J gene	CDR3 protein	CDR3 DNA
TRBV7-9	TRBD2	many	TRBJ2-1	CASSPGLAGTRSNEQFF	TGTGCCAGCAGCCCGGGACTAGCGGGCACAAGGAGCAATGAGCAGTTCTTC
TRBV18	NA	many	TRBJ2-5	CASSPVGRGQETQYF	TGTGCCAGCTCACCAGTAGGTAGAGGCCAAGAGACCCAGTACTTC
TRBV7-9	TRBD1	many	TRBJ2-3	CASRKGQGARDFPRPDTQYF	TGTGCCAGCAGAAAGGGACAGGGGGCGCGGGACTTCCCACGCCCAGATACGCAGTATTTT
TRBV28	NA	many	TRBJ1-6	CASSVSQGHIRSPLHF	TGTGCCAGCAGTGTCAGTCAGGGCCATATACGTTCACCCCTCCACTTT
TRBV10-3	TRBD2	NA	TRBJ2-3	CATRLAGNTDTQYF	TGTGCCACCCGGTTAGCGGGAAACACAGATACGCAGTATTTT
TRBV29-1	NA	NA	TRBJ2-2	CSAVGGNGELFF	TGCAGCGCAGTGGGGGGAAACGGGGAGCTGTTTTTT
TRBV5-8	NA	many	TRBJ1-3	CASSLRGGPGNTIYF	TGTGCCAGCAGCTTGCGAGGGGGGCCCGGAAACACCATATATTTT
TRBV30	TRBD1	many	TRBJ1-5	CAWSGQEDQPQHF	TGTGCCTGGAGCGGACAGGAGGATCAGCCCCAGCATTTT
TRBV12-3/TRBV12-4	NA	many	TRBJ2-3	CASSGDGSSALADTQYF	TGTGCCAGCAGTGGCGACGGATCTAGCGCGTTGGCAGATACGCAGTATTTT
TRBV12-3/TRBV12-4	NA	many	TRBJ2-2	CASSFYGNTGELFF	TGTGCCAGCAGTTTCTACGGGAACACCGGGGAGCTGTTTTTT
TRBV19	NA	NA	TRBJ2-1	CASSKDGTHNEQFF	TGTGCCAGTAGTAAAGACGGGACCCACAATGAGCAGTTCTTC
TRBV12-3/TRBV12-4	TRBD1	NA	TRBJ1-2	CASSTGDWGYTF	TGTGCCAGCAGTACAGGGGACTGGGGCTACACCTTC
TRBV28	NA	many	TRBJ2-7	CASSNSLPYEQYF	TGTGCCAGCAGTAACTCCCTCCCTTACGAGCAGTACTTC
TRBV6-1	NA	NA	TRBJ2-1	CASSRTAYNEQFF	TGTGCCAGCAGCCGGACAGCGTACAATGAGCAGTTCTTC
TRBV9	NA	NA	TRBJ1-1	CASSVGLGEAFF	TGTGCCAGCAGCGTAGGGTTAGGAGAAGCTTTCTTT
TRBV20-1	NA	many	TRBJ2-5	CSADQGGETQYF	TGCAGTGCTGACCAAGGCGGAGAGACCCAGTACTTC
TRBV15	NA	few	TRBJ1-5	CATSRSGTASNQPQHF	TGTGCCACCAGCAGATCCGGGACCGCATCCAATCAGCCCCAGCATTTT
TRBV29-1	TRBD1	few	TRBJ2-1	CSVNPGQVQFF	TGCAGCGTGAATCCGGGACAGGTCCAGTTCTTC
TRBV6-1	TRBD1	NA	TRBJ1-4	CASTKQGEWEKLFF	TGTGCCAGCACTAAACAGGGGGAGTGGGAAAAACTGTTTTTT
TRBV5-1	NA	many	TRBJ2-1	CASSRGVNEQFF	TGCGCCAGCAGCCGGGGAGTCAATGAGCAGTTCTTC
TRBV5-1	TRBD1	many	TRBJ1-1	CASSLGDSNTEAFF	TGCGCCAGCAGCTTGGGGGACAGTAACACTGAAGCTTTCTTT
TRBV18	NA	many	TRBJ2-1	CASSPNSARDEQFF	TGTGCCAGCTCACCGAACAGTGCTCGGGATGAGCAGTTCTTC
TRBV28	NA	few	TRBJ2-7	CASSPRDLSYEQYF	TGTGCCAGCAGTCCCCGGGACCTCAGCTACGAGCAGTACTTC
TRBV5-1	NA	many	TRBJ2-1	CASSFTTPGTVYNEQFF	TGCGCCAGCAGCTTCACAACCCCGGGAACTGTTTACAATGAGCAGTTCTTC